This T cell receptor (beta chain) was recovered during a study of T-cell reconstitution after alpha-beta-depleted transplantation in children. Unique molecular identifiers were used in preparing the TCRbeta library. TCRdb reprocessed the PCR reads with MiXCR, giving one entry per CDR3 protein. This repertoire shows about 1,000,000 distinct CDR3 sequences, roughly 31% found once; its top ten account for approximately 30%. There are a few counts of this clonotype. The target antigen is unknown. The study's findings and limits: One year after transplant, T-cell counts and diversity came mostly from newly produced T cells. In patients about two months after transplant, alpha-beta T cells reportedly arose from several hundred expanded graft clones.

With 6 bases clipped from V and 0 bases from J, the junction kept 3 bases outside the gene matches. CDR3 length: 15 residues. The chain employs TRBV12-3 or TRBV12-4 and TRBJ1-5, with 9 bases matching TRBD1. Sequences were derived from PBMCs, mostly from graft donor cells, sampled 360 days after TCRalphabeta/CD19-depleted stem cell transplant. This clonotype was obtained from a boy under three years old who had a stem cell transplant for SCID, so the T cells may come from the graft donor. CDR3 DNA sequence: TGTGCCAGCAGCCGGGACAGGGATAGCAATCAGCCCCAGCATTTT. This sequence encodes CASSRDRDSNQPQHF.